Following are 19 T cell receptor beta chains from one sample sequenced in a study of T-cell memory formation after mild COVID-19. MiXCR, applied by TCRdb to the 5' RACE reads, yields one record per CDR3 protein. The table shows hundreds of thousands of distinct CDR3 sequences, with around 27% occurring only once. Specimen: PBMCs or a T cell subset sorted from them (not recorded which). The receptors come from an adult woman who had mild COVID-19 (a few samples of this study predate the infection). Cell type and time point are not known.

There are a few counts of this clonotype. This chain links TRBV7-8 with TRBJ2-3; D is possibly TRBD2 (6 bases). V gave up 6 bases and J gave up 0 bases, with 19 bases separating them. Germline CDR1 SGHVS, CDR2 FQNEAQ. The CDR3 covers 17 residues. The DNA for the CDR3 is TGTGCCAGCAGTTCAGGGCGGGACCCCTCTAGCACAGATACGCAGTATTTT. Its translation: CASSSGRDPSSTDTQYF.

The chain's CDR3 is CASSLAGGGLNTGELFF. The DNA of the CDR3 is TGTGCCAGCAGCTTAGCTGGCGGGGGCCTCAACACCGGGGAGCTGTTTTTT. V usage is TRBV7-8 and J usage is TRBJ2-2, with D possibly TRBD2 on 7 matching bases. Trimming stripped 0 bases from V and 2 bases from J, with 13 bases between. CDR1 and CDR2 from the germline V gene are SGHVS and FQNEAQ. The CDR3 is made up of 17 amino acids.

This clonotype turned up a few times. The V and J genes are TRBV5-1 and TRBJ1-1; a possible D gene is TRBD1 (5 bases). This CDR3 spans 12 amino acids. V gave up 0 bases and J gave up 5 bases, with 5 bases separating them. Per the germline V gene, CDR1 is SGHRS and CDR2 is YFSETQ. The CDR3: CASSLDRTEAFF. In nucleotides, the CDR3 is TGCGCCAGCAGCTTGGACAGGACTGAAGCTTTCTTT. The variable domain in full, with the rest retrieved from reference TRBV5-1 and TRBJ1-1, is KAGVTQTPRYLIKTRGQQVTLSCSPISGHRSVSWYQQTPGQGLQFLFEYFSETQRNKGNFPGRFSGRQFSNSRSEMNVSTLELGDSALYLCASSLDRTEAFFGQGTRLTVV.

This clonotype was seen a handful of times. The chain carries TRBV4-1 and TRBJ2-7, with D unclear. CDR1 MGHRA and CDR2 YSYEKL come from the germline V gene. This CDR3 spans 15 amino acids. Trimming removed 4 bases from V and 6 bases from J, with 19 bases in between. Here the CDR3 reads CASSLVRDTVREQYF. The CDR3 DNA follows: TGCGCCAGCAGCCTAGTGCGAGATACGGTCCGCGAGCAGTACTTC.

The chain joins TRBV15 to TRBJ2-5; D gene unclear. V shed 5 bases and J shed 4 bases, with 11 bases lying between them. The germline CDR1 and CDR2 sequences are LNHNV and YYDKDF (reference sequence). The CDR3 runs 13 residues. DNA for the CDR3: TGTGCCACCAGCCGAGGAACCAGAGAGACCCAGTACTTC. Its protein product is CATSRGTRETQYF.

This clonotype has just a few counts. The V gene is TRBV29-1, the J gene TRBJ2-1; 9 bases fit TRBD2. The CDR3 consists of 16 residues. Germline V gene sequence: CDR1 SQVTM, CDR2 ANQGSEA. The V segment lost 1 base and the J segment 3 bases; nucleotides outside the gene matches: 7. The DNA of the CDR3 is TGCAGCGTTGAAGTTGGGACTAGCATCAGCTACAATGAGCAGTTCTTC. Its protein is CSVEVGTSISYNEQFF.

The rearrangement links TRBV3-1 to TRBJ2-2; 14 nucleotides align to TRBD2. Germline trimming cut 1 base from V and 6 bases from J; bases unmatched to any gene: 7. CDR1 and CDR2 from the germline V gene are LGHDT and YNNKEL (reference sequence). The CDR3 is made up of 18 amino acids. The CDR3 reads CASSQGLAGGLYAGELFF. The CDR3 coding sequence is TGTGCCAGCAGCCAAGGACTAGCGGGAGGGCTGTACGCCGGGGAGCTGTTTTTT.

The chain has TRBV7-9 and TRBJ2-7; no reliable D call. CDR3 length: 12 residues. V was cut by 5 bases and J by 7 bases, with 12 bases left in between. CDR1 SEHNR and CDR2 FQNEAQ come from the germline V gene (reference sequence). The CDR3 nucleotides read TGTGCCAGCAGCCCCCCGTTGCCAGAGCAGTACTTC. It encodes CASSPPLPEQYF.

This chain connects TRBV9 to TRBJ2-1; no reliable D call. The germline V gene encodes CDR1 SGDLS and CDR2 YYNGEE. The CDR3 totals 13 residues. The ends were cut back, 3 bases at V and 4 bases at J, with 8 bases in the middle. In nucleotides, the CDR3 is TGTGCCAGCAGCGATCAGACGTACAATGAGCAGTTCTTC. Its protein product is CASSDQTYNEQFF.

In this sample, this clonotype turned up many times. The chain is built from TRBV6-4 and TRBJ2-3; perhaps TRBD2 as D (6 bases). CDR1 and CDR2 from the germline V gene are MRHNA and SNTAGT. V lost 5 bases, J lost 1 base, and 13 bases lay in between. The CDR3 covers 15 residues. DNA of the CDR3: TGTGCCAGCAGTCTATCATCGGGGGGCACAGATACGCAGTATTTT. Its translation: CASSLSSGGTDTQYF.

This clonotype was detected only a few times. This sequence joins TRBV7-2 and TRBJ2-2; TRBD1 might be the D (6 bases). This CDR3 comprises 14 residues. V was clipped by 5 bases and J by 6 bases, with 13 bases between them. The germline CDR1 and CDR2 sequences are SGHTA and FQGNSA. CDR3 in DNA: TGTGCCAGCAGCCAATCTGAGGGGGCCGGGGAGCTGTTTTTT. Translation gives CASSQSEGAGELFF.

The rearrangement links TRBV6-5 to TRBJ2-5, with 8 bases identical to TRBD2. CDR1 is MNHEY and CDR2 is SVGAGI in the germline V gene. The V gene end was trimmed by 7 bases and the J gene end by 3 bases; junction bases not matched to a gene: 4. The CDR3 contains 13 residues. The CDR3 region has the DNA TGTGCCAGCACTACGGGGGGGAAAGAGACCCAGTACTTC. Protein product: CASTTGGKETQYF.

The CDR3 protein is CASSFLGQGREKLFF. The CDR3 DNA sequence: TGTGCCAGCAGCTTCCTAGGACAGGGTCGGGAAAAACTGTTTTTT. V gene TRBV7-7 combines with J gene TRBJ1-4; 8 nucleotides align to TRBD1. The CDR3 spans 15 residues. CDR1 is SSHAT, CDR2 FNYEAQ, per germline (reference sequence). V was pared by 3 bases and J by 8 bases, with 8 bases of the junction left unmatched.

This clonotype has only a few counts. This chain uses TRBV4-2 with TRBJ1-4; D is unresolved. Trimming took off 0 bases at V and 5 bases at J, with 13 bases between the two ends. Germline loops: CDR1 LGHNA, CDR2 YNFKEQ. This CDR3 is built from 16 residues. The CDR3 protein is CASSQETAGTNEKLFF. The CDR3 region has the DNA TGTGCCAGCAGCCAAGAAACAGCTGGTACGAATGAAAAACTGTTTTTT.

The chain combines TRBV27 with TRBJ2-7, with TRBD1 matching over 9 bases. The CDR3 has 15 residues. Germline CDR1 and CDR2: MNHEY and SMNVEV (reference sequence). After removal of 4 bases from V and 5 bases from J, the junction contained 9 bases not matched to a gene. CDR3 DNA sequence: TGTGCCAGCAGTTCCCCGCCGGGACAGGGAGACGAGCAGTACTTC. Protein sequence: CASSSPPGQGDEQYF.

This sequence joins TRBV5-6 and TRBJ2-2; 7 nucleotides line up with TRBD1. V lost 1 base and J lost 3; bases outside the gene matches: 0. The CDR3 is 14 residues long. Germline V CDR1 and CDR2: SGHDT, YYEEEE. This chain's CDR3 is CASSLTGDTGELFF. As DNA, the CDR3 is TGTGCCAGCAGCTTGACAGGGGACACCGGGGAGCTGTTTTTT.

This clonotype was detected once. The gene calls are TRBV7-2 and TRBJ2-1, with 9 bases identical to TRBD2. The CDR3 contains 18 residues. V lost 4 bases, J lost 2 bases, and 12 bases stayed unmatched. Germline V gene lookup returns CDR1 SGHTA and CDR2 FQGNSA. CDR3 loop: CASSSRGGAVLAYNEQFF. In nucleotides, the CDR3 is TGTGCCAGCAGCTCTCGCGGGGGGGCGGTTCTAGCCTACAATGAGCAGTTCTTC. The whole variable domain, remainder taken from reference TRBV7-2 and TRBJ2-1, is GAGVSQSPSNKVTEKGKDVELRCDPISGHTALYWYRQSLGQGLEFLIYFQGNSAPDKSGLPSDRFSAERTGGSVSTLTIQRTQQEDSAVYLCASSSRGGAVLAYNEQFFGPGTRLTVL.

The chain uses TRBV20-1 and TRBJ2-7; D could derive from TRBD1 or TRBD2 (5 bases each). Per germline, CDR1 DFQATT and CDR2 SNEGSKA (reference sequence). V lost 5 bases, J lost 0 bases, and 11 bases lay in between. This CDR3 region has 13 residues. Here the CDR3 DNA reads TGCAGTGCTTCCGGGACCCTCTCCTACGAGCAGTACTTC. It codes for CSASGTLSYEQYF.

This clonotype was observed a few times. V is TRBV20-1 and J is TRBJ2-2; TRBD1 matches 9 bases. Germline V gives CDR1 DFQATT, CDR2 SNEGSKA (reference sequence). The trim removed 3 bases at V and 4 bases at J, leaving 3 bases unmatched. CDR3 length: 14 amino acids. The chain's CDR3 is CSARGQGGTGELFF. The CDR3 DNA reads as TGCAGTGCTAGGGGACAGGGAGGCACCGGGGAGCTGTTTTTT.